The clone carrying this T cell receptor (beta chain) has a single count. Axillary draining lymph nodes of breast cancer patients supplied the node samples. The data derive from a study of breast tumors, draining lymph nodes, adjacent tissues. V shed 4 bases, J shed 0 bases, and the junction held 12 bases outside the gene matches. This CDR3 has 20 residues. Germline V gene lookup returns CDR1 SGHNT and CDR2 YENEEA. Each CDR3 protein is one row after TCRdb ran MiXCR on the multiplex PCR reads. Of over 250,000 distinct CDR3 sequences listed, roughly 31% are singletons. Sequencing was carried out using axillary lymph node tissue. The sequence came from a female donor with breast cancer. Some clones in this sample may be carry-over from other donors' samples. The rearrangement links TRBV11-3 to TRBJ2-1; 13 nucleotides align to TRBD2. CDR3 DNA sequence: TGTGCCAGCAGCTCCCCTACTAGCGGGAGGGCAATCGGCTCCTACAATGAGCAGTTCTTC. The encoded protein is CASSSPTSGRAIGSYNEQFF. The whole variable domain, filled in from reference TRBV11-3 and TRBJ2-1, reads EAGVVQSPRYKIIEKKQPVAFWCNPISGHNTLYWYLQNLGQGPELLIRYENEEAVDDSQLPKDRFSAERLKGVDSTLKIQPAELGDSAVYLCASSSPTSGRAIGSYNEQFFGPGTRLTVL.